This T cell receptor (beta chain) was profiled in a study of beta chain features in type 1 diabetes. Findings and caveats of the study: When cDNA is sequenced, cells with high TCR expression could be over-represented. Possible PCR preference for shorter templates applied equally to patients and controls.

V dropped 4 bases and J dropped 4; count of bases not matched to a gene: 4. Germline CDR1 reads SGHTA; CDR2 reads FQGNSA. CDR3 length: 14 residues. Comments on this clone: Its antigen is undetermined.

What was sequenced were expressed TCRB transcripts, since all of the isolated RNA had been reverse transcribed. The repertoire was sequenced with immunoSEQ multiplex PCR; TCRdb's copy has only in-frame clones and lacks some. The data hold 310,000 or so clones, with 6.5% to 10% observed a single time. The origin of this receptor is a woman under 30 in good health. Sequenced sample: central memory CD4+ T cells from blood. The chain links TRBV7-2 to TRBJ2-7; 10 bases fit TRBD1. CDR3: CASSSRTGGYEQYF. Here the CDR3 DNA reads TGTGCCAGCAGCTCGCGGACAGGGGGGTACGAGCAGTACTTC.